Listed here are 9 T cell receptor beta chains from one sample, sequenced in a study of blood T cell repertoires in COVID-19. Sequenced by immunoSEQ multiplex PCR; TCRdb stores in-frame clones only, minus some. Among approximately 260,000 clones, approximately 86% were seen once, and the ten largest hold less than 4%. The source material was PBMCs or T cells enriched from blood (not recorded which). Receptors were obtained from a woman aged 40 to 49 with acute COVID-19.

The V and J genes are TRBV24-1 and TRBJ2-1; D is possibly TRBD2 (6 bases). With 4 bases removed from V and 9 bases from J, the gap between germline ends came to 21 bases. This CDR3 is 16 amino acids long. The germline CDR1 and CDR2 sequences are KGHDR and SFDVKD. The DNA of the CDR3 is TGTGCCACCAGTGACCCCGGGAGTTCGGGGGTTGGTGAGCAGTTCTTC. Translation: CATSDPGSSGVGEQFF.

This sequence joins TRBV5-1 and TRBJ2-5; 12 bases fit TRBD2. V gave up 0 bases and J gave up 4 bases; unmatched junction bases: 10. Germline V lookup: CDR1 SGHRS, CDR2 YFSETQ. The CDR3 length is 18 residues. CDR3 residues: CASSLGLAGVGVGETQYF. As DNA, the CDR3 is TGCGCCAGCAGCTTGGGACTAGCGGGAGTTGGAGTAGGAGAGACCCAGTACTTC.

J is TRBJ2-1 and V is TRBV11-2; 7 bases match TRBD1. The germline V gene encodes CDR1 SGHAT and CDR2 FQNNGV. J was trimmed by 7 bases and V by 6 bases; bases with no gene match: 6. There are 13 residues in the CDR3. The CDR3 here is CASRQQGRNEQFF. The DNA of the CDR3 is TGTGCCAGCAGGCAACAGGGGCGGAATGAGCAGTTCTTC. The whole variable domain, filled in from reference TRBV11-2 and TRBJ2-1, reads EAGVAQSPRYKIIEKRQSVAFWCNPISGHATLYWYQQILGQGPKLLIQFQNNGVVDDSQLPKDRFSAERLKGVDSTLKIQPAKLEDSAVYLCASRQQGRNEQFFGPGTRLTVL.

In nucleotides, the CDR3 is TGTGCCAGCTCAATAAAGGGAGGGGTCAATCAGCCCCAGCATTTT. Translation gives CASSIKGGVNQPQHF. V gene TRBV18 combines with J gene TRBJ1-5, with a tentative D call TRBD1 (5 bases). From germline, CDR1 is KGHSH and CDR2 LQKENI. The CDR3 has 15 residues. Trimming removed 5 bases from V and 3 bases from J, with 14 bases in between.

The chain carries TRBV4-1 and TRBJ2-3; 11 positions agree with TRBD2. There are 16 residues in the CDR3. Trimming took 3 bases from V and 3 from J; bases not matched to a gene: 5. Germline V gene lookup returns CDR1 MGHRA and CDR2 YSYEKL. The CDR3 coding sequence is TGCGCCAGCAGCCAGGCCGGGACTAGCGGTACAGATACGCAGTATTTT. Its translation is CASSQAGTSGTDTQYF.

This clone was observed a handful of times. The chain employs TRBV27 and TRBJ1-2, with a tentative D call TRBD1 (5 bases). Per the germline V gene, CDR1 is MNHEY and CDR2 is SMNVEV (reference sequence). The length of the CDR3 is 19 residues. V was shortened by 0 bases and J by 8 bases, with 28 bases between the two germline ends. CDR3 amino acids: CASSLSVPTSGGRRFGYTF. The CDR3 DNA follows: TGTGCCAGCAGTTTATCGGTCCCCACGAGTGGGGGGAGGCGCTTCGGCTACACCTTC.

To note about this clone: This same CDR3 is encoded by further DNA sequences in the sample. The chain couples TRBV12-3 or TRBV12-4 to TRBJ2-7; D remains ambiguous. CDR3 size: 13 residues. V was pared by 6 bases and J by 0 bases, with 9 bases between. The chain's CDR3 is CASRRDNSYEQYF. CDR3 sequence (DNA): TGTGCCAGCAGACGCGACAACTCCTACGAGCAGTACTTC.

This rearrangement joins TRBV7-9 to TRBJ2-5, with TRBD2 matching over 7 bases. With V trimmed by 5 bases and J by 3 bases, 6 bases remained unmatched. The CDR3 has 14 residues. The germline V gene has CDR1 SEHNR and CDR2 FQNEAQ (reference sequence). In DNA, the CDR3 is TGTGCCAGCAGCCACGGGACTAAAAAAGAGACCCAGTACTTC. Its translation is CASSHGTKKETQYF.

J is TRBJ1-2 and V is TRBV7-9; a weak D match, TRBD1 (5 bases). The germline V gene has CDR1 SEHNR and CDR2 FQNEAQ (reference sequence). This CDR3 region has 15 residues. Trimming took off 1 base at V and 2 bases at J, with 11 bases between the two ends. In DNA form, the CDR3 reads TGTGCCAGCAGCTTAGTGGGGGGAGAGAACTATGGCTACACCTTC. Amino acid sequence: CASSLVGGENYGYTF.